Following are 16 T cell receptor beta chains from one sample sequenced in a study of blood T cell repertoires in COVID-19. This table comes from immunoSEQ multiplex PCR, and its TCRdb copy is limited to in-frame clones, with some not included. The sample has about 230,000 clones; 80% to 90% are singletons. Sample: peripheral blood. The receptors stem from a man in his forties with acute or convalescent COVID-19.

This clone was seen only a few times. J is TRBJ1-2 and V is TRBV2; no reliable D call. The CDR3 is 12 amino acids. The germline gives CDR1 SNHLY, CDR2 FYNNEI. V lost 6 bases and J 0 bases, leaving 5 bases between the germline ends. The DNA for the CDR3 is TGTGCCAGCAGACAGACTAACTATGGCTACACCTTC. Protein: CASRQTNYGYTF.

The rearrangement joins TRBV7-3 to TRBJ2-5; 7 bases match TRBD2. V lost 1 base and J lost 5; bases outside the gene matches: 7. The germline V gene encodes CDR1 SGHTA and CDR2 FQGTGA. This CDR3 has 15 residues. Written as DNA, the CDR3 is TGTGCCAGCAGCTTAAAGGCGGGGGTGAGGGAGACCCAGTACTTC. Translation: CASSLKAGVRETQYF.

V usage is TRBV25-1 and J usage is TRBJ1-5; D gene uncertain. Germline V gene sequence: CDR1 MGHDK, CDR2 SYGVNS. V shed 3 bases and J shed 4 bases, with 7 bases lying between them. There are 13 residues in the CDR3. The CDR3 loop reads CASSEGVNQPQHF. The CDR3 DNA reads as TGTGCCAGCAGTGAGGGAGTAAATCAGCCCCAGCATTTT.

V usage is TRBV6-5 and J usage is TRBJ1-3; TRBD1 is a possible D gene (5 bases). Trimming pared 2 bases from V and 4 bases from J, leaving 9 bases between. Germline V gives CDR1 MNHEY, CDR2 SVGAGI. This CDR3 region has 14 residues. This CDR3 is CASSYGGDGNTIYF. The CDR3 DNA follows: TGTGCCAGCAGTTACGGGGGGGACGGAAACACCATATATTTT.

This clone was counted a single time. This chain connects TRBV5-6 to TRBJ2-2; D may be TRBD1 (7 bases). Trimming stripped 3 bases from V and 15 bases from J, with 21 bases between. This CDR3 comprises 14 residues. From germline, CDR1 is SGHDT and CDR2 YYEEEE. The CDR3 DNA follows: TGTGCCAGCAGCTGGCGTACCGGGACAGCGGGCGTGTTTTTT. Translated, it gives CASSWRTGTAGVFF.

The chain joins TRBV5-7 to TRBJ2-5; TRBD2 agrees at 7 bases. TRBV5-7 is designated an ORF whose function remains uncertain. CDR3 length equals 17 residues. Trimming at V came to 4 bases and at J to 3 bases, leaving 15 bases not matched to a gene. The CDR3 bases are TGTGCCAGCAGCCAAAACCCCGGGGGACTATGGGAAGAGACCCAGTACTTC. It is translated as CASSQNPGGLWEETQYF.

The sample holds one count of this clone. This sequence joins TRBV5-5 and TRBJ1-6; D perhaps matches TRBD1 (5 bases). This CDR3 spans 14 amino acids. V was pared by 3 bases and J by 12 bases, with 16 bases between. Germline loops: CDR1 SGHKS, CDR2 YYEKEE (reference sequence). CDR3 nucleotide sequence: TGTGCCAGCAGCTCGCAGGGTGGGCGCGAACCCCTCCACTTT. Translation: CASSSQGGREPLHF.

The chain carries TRBV6-1 and TRBJ1-2, with no clear D. The V and J ends lost 3 bases and 2 bases respectively, with 13 bases between them. The CDR3 is 15 residues long. Per germline, CDR1 MNHNS and CDR2 SASEGT. In nucleotides, the CDR3 is TGTGCCAGCAGTGACCCTCGGGCGGGGAACTATGGCTACACCTTC. Translated, it gives CASSDPRAGNYGYTF.

V and J are TRBV11-3 and TRBJ2-2, with TRBD1 matching over 9 bases. The germline CDR1 and CDR2 sequences are SGHNT and YENEEA. CDR3 size: 15 residues. The ends lost 5 bases at V and 6 bases at J; junction bases unmatched: 7. This CDR3 is CASSLRTGAAGELFF. CDR3 nucleotide sequence: TGTGCCAGCAGCCTGAGGACAGGGGCAGCCGGGGAGCTGTTTTTT.

The chain carries TRBV5-1 and TRBJ1-3; 8 positions match TRBD1. The CDR3 sequence is 17 residues long. Germline loops: CDR1 SGHRS, CDR2 YFSETQ. V was pared by 0 bases and J by 2 bases, with 7 bases of the junction left unmatched. Written as DNA, the CDR3 is TGCGCCAGCAGCTTGGAAATAACAGGGGGGACTGGAAACACCATATATTTT. Translated, it gives CASSLEITGGTGNTIYF.

In this sample, this clone turned up a few times. This chain uses TRBV9 with TRBJ1-2; 7 nucleotides line up with TRBD1. The V segment lost 4 bases and the J segment 4 bases; nucleotides outside the gene matches: 10. Per germline, CDR1 SGDLS and CDR2 YYNGEE. CDR3 length equals 15 residues. The CDR3 sequence is CASSSRGGQSYGYTF. DNA of the CDR3: TGTGCCAGCAGCTCTCGAGGGGGACAGAGCTATGGCTACACCTTC.

The chain employs TRBV9 and TRBJ2-1; weak D call: TRBD2 (6 bases). V was cut by 1 base and J by 3 bases, with 8 bases left in between. Germline assignment: CDR1 SGDLS and CDR2 YYNGEE. This CDR3 contains 14 residues. CDR3 in DNA: TGTGCCAGCAGCGTAACTAGCAACTACAATGAGCAGTTCTTC. It encodes CASSVTSNYNEQFF.

The V call is TRBV9, the J call TRBJ2-7; D is perhaps TRBD2 (6 bases). V was cut by 0 bases and J by 10 bases, with 14 bases left in between. Germline values: CDR1 SGDLS, CDR2 YYNGEE. This CDR3 has 13 amino acids. The CDR3 is CASSVEEGTQQYF. CDR3 DNA sequence: TGTGCCAGCAGCGTAGAGGAGGGGACCCAACAGTACTTC.

The chain links TRBV9 to TRBJ2-3; 12 nucleotides agree with TRBD2. Germline CDR1 and CDR2: SGDLS and YYNGEE. Trimming removed 4 bases from V and 5 bases from J; junction bases left unmatched: 2. The CDR3 consists of 14 residues. Here the CDR3 reads CASSLAGGVDTQYF. The CDR3 DNA follows: TGTGCCAGCAGCCTAGCGGGGGGGGTAGATACGCAGTATTTT.

The V gene is TRBV30, the J gene TRBJ1-5; D ambiguous. Looked up from germline, CDR1 is GTSNPN and CDR2 is SVGIG (reference sequence). Trimming pared 3 bases from V and 2 bases from J, leaving 20 bases between. The CDR3 has 17 residues. The CDR3 here is CAWSVSYQESGNQPQHF. CDR3 in DNA: TGTGCCTGGAGCGTATCCTACCAGGAATCTGGCAATCAGCCCCAGCATTTT. Supplemented by reference TRBV30 and TRBJ1-5, the full variable domain reads SQTIHQWPATLVQPVGSPLSLECTVEGTSNPNLYWYRQAAGRGLQLLFYSVGIGQISSEVPQNLSASRPQDRQFILSSKKLLLSDSGFYLCAWSVSYQESGNQPQHFGDGTRLSIL.

The V gene is TRBV6-6, the J gene TRBJ1-4; 8 bases map to TRBD1. The J segment lost 4 bases and the V segment lost 4 bases, leaving 8 bases of the junction unmatched. Germline V lookup: CDR1 MNHNY, CDR2 SVGAGI (reference sequence). The CDR3 totals 16 residues. The CDR3 coding sequence is TGTGCCAGCAGTTCTCTTGGACAGGGTTTTAATGAAAAACTGTTTTTT. It codes for CASSSLGQGFNEKLFF.